The rows below give T cell receptor beta chains drawn from one sample of a study of blood T cell repertoires in COVID-19. The repertoire was sequenced with immunoSEQ multiplex PCR; TCRdb's copy has only in-frame clones and lacks some. The data show around 55,000 clones, with 85% to 90% seen just once and approximately 1.5% held by the top ten. The specimen sequenced was peripheral blood. Receptor source: a man in his 60s with acute or convalescent COVID-19. Both conserved end residues are part of each CDR3. The D gene is left open where the match is weak. Only part of the rows carry a size: once, few, many, or a class if the clone is expanded.

cdr3_length: 12; d_call: TRBD2; j_call: TRBJ2-3; v_call: TRBV7-2; clone_size: .; cdr3_nt: TGTGCCAGCACCGCGCGGGAGTATACGCAGTATTTT; cdr3_aa: CASTAREYTQYF
cdr3_length: 12; d_call: .; j_call: TRBJ1-1; v_call: TRBV11-2; clone_size: .; cdr3_nt: TGTGCCAGCAGCTTAGCGTTCCAGGAAGCTTTCTTT; cdr3_aa: CASSLAFQEAFF
cdr3_length: 11; d_call: TRBD1; j_call: TRBJ2-7; v_call: TRBV29-1; clone_size: .; cdr3_nt: TGCAGCGTTGGACAGGGTGACGAGCAGTACTTC; cdr3_aa: CSVGQGDEQYF
cdr3_length: 18; d_call: .; j_call: TRBJ2-7; v_call: TRBV11-2; clone_size: once; cdr3_nt: TGTGCCAGCAGCTCCCACGCGACGTTGAAGCGGGCTAAGTACGAGCAGTACTTC; cdr3_aa: CASSSHATLKRAKYEQYF
cdr3_length: 14; d_call: TRBD2; j_call: TRBJ2-7; v_call: TRBV7-3; clone_size: .; cdr3_nt: TGTGCCAGCAGCTCGGGACTAGCGGGAGGGCTAATATACTTC; cdr3_aa: CASSSGLAGGLIYF
cdr3_length: 16; d_call: .; j_call: TRBJ1-2; v_call: TRBV5-1; clone_size: .; cdr3_nt: TGCGCCAGCAGCCCCCGTCCTGCCGCGGCAGACTATGGCTACACCTTC; cdr3_aa: CASSPRPAAADYGYTF
cdr3_length: 15; d_call: TRBD2; j_call: TRBJ2-1; v_call: TRBV14; clone_size: .; cdr3_nt: TGTGCCAGCAGCCCACGAGGCGGGAGGGGCAATGAGCAGTTCTTC; cdr3_aa: CASSPRGGRGNEQFF
cdr3_length: 18; d_call: TRBD2; j_call: TRBJ2-1; v_call: TRBV28; clone_size: .; cdr3_nt: TGTGCCAGCAGTCCCGAGGGACTAGCGGGAGGTTCCTACAATGAGCAGTTCTTC; cdr3_aa: CASSPEGLAGGSYNEQFF
cdr3_length: 17; d_call: .; j_call: TRBJ1-6; v_call: TRBV5-4; clone_size: .; cdr3_nt: TGTGCCAGCAGCTTAGGAGGGACTAGCTCCTATAATTCACCCCTCCACTTT; cdr3_aa: CASSLGGTSSYNSPLHF
cdr3_length: 16; d_call: .; j_call: TRBJ1-2; v_call: TRBV15; clone_size: .; cdr3_nt: TGTGCCACCAGCAGAATGGTTGTGGCTCCGGGAGGTGGCTACACCTTC; cdr3_aa: CATSRMVVAPGGGYTF
cdr3_length: 15; d_call: TRBD1; j_call: TRBJ1-6; v_call: TRBV5-4; clone_size: .; cdr3_nt: TGTGCCAGCAGCTTGGAGGGGACAGTTAATTCACCCCTCCACTTT; cdr3_aa: CASSLEGTVNSPLHF
cdr3_length: 14; d_call: .; j_call: TRBJ1-1; v_call: TRBV5-4; clone_size: once; cdr3_nt: TGTGCCAGCAGCACTAGGACGGCGAACACTGAAGCTTTCTTT; cdr3_aa: CASSTRTANTEAFF
cdr3_length: 14; d_call: TRBD1; j_call: TRBJ1-3; v_call: TRBV7-6; clone_size: .; cdr3_nt: TGTGCCAGCAGCCAAAGACAGGGGGGAAACACCATATATTTT; cdr3_aa: CASSQRQGGNTIYF
cdr3_length: 16; d_call: TRBD2; j_call: TRBJ2-3; v_call: TRBV2; clone_size: .; cdr3_nt: TGTGCCAGCAGTGAAGCGCGGGCTGGGGGGGTGGATACGCAGTATTTT; cdr3_aa: CASSEARAGGVDTQYF
cdr3_length: 16; d_call: TRBD1; j_call: TRBJ2-7; v_call: TRBV6-1; clone_size: .; cdr3_nt: TGTGCCAGCAGTGAATCTATGGGACAGGGGGCCTACGAGCAGTACTTC; cdr3_aa: CASSESMGQGAYEQYF
cdr3_length: 14; d_call: .; j_call: TRBJ2-7; v_call: TRBV30; clone_size: once; cdr3_nt: TGTGCCTGGTCATTGGGGGGAGTTCGGGACGAGCAGTACTTC; cdr3_aa: CAWSLGGVRDEQYF
cdr3_length: 11; d_call: .; j_call: TRBJ1-4; v_call: TRBV28; clone_size: .; cdr3_nt: TGTGCCAGCGGGCCAAATGAAAAACTGTTTTTT; cdr3_aa: CASGPNEKLFF
cdr3_length: 16; d_call: TRBD1; j_call: TRBJ1-2; v_call: TRBV18; clone_size: .; cdr3_nt: TGTGCCAGCTCACCACCCGGGCGGACAGGCGGTTATGGCTACACCTTC; cdr3_aa: CASSPPGRTGGYGYTF
cdr3_length: 14; d_call: TRBD1; j_call: TRBJ2-5; v_call: TRBV28; clone_size: .; cdr3_nt: TGTGCCAGCAGTCAGACAGGGTACCAAGAGACCCAGTACTTC; cdr3_aa: CASSQTGYQETQYF
cdr3_length: 14; d_call: .; j_call: TRBJ1-6; v_call: TRBV5-1; clone_size: few; cdr3_nt: TGCGCCAGCAGCCGAGGAGCGGAGGATTCACCCCTCCACTTT; cdr3_aa: CASSRGAEDSPLHF
cdr3_length: 15; d_call: .; j_call: TRBJ2-2; v_call: TRBV9; clone_size: .; cdr3_nt: TGTGCCAGCAGCGTAGAAACGGGTAACACCGGGGAGCTGTTTTTT; cdr3_aa: CASSVETGNTGELFF
cdr3_length: 15; d_call: .; j_call: TRBJ1-1; v_call: TRBV7-3; clone_size: .; cdr3_nt: TGTGCCAGCAGCTCCCAAGCGGGGATGAACACTGAAGCTTTCTTT; cdr3_aa: CASSSQAGMNTEAFF
cdr3_length: 13; d_call: TRBD1; j_call: TRBJ1-5; v_call: TRBV30; clone_size: .; cdr3_nt: TGTGCCTGGACCGGACAGGGGGGGCAGCCCCAGCATTTT; cdr3_aa: CAWTGQGGQPQHF
cdr3_length: 14; d_call: TRBD2; j_call: TRBJ2-7; v_call: TRBV19; clone_size: once; cdr3_nt: TGTGCCAGTAGTATCTCTAGCGGCTCCTACGAGCAGTACTTC; cdr3_aa: CASSISSGSYEQYF
cdr3_length: 12; d_call: .; j_call: TRBJ1-4; v_call: TRBV7-9; clone_size: .; cdr3_nt: TGTGCCAGCAGCGAGGGAGGGGCAGAACTGTTTTTT; cdr3_aa: CASSEGGAELFF
cdr3_length: 18; d_call: .; j_call: TRBJ2-7; v_call: TRBV6-1; clone_size: .; cdr3_nt: TGTGCCAGCAGTGAAATAAGGATCTGGCTAGCGCAAACCTACGAGCAGTACTTC; cdr3_aa: CASSEIRIWLAQTYEQYF
cdr3_length: 12; d_call: .; j_call: TRBJ1-2; v_call: TRBV6-4; clone_size: .; cdr3_nt: TGTGCCAGCAGTGACCAGGGTTGGGGCTACACCTTC; cdr3_aa: CASSDQGWGYTF
cdr3_length: 12; d_call: TRBD1; j_call: TRBJ1-5; v_call: TRBV12-3/TRBV12-4; clone_size: .; cdr3_nt: TGTGCCAGCAGTTTCAGGGGGTCACCCCAGCATTTT; cdr3_aa: CASSFRGSPQHF
cdr3_length: 13; d_call: .; j_call: TRBJ1-6; v_call: TRBV18; clone_size: .; cdr3_nt: TGTGCCAGCTCACTACAAGAAAATTCACCCCTCCACTTT; cdr3_aa: CASSLQENSPLHF
cdr3_length: 15; d_call: TRBD2; j_call: TRBJ2-7; v_call: TRBV19; clone_size: .; cdr3_nt: TGTGCCAGTAGTCAGGGACTAGCGGGAGTGAGCGAGCAGTACTTC; cdr3_aa: CASSQGLAGVSEQYF
cdr3_length: 16; d_call: .; j_call: TRBJ2-1; v_call: TRBV4-3; clone_size: .; cdr3_nt: TGCGCCAGCAGCCAATACAGGGCTCCTTCCTACAATGAGCAGTTCTTC; cdr3_aa: CASSQYRAPSYNEQFF
cdr3_length: 12; d_call: TRBD1; j_call: TRBJ1-1; v_call: TRBV2; clone_size: .; cdr3_nt: TGTGCCACTTCCTTAGGACAGGTTCGGAAGATCTTT; cdr3_aa: CATSLGQVRKIF
cdr3_length: 15; d_call: .; j_call: TRBJ1-1; v_call: TRBV6-5; clone_size: .; cdr3_nt: TGTGCCAGCAGTTACTCGTACAGCATGAACACTGAAGCTTTCTTT; cdr3_aa: CASSYSYSMNTEAFF
cdr3_length: 15; d_call: TRBD1; j_call: TRBJ2-3; v_call: TRBV7-9; clone_size: .; cdr3_nt: TGTGCCAGCAGCTGGGGACAGGGCGATTCCGATACGCAGTATTTT; cdr3_aa: CASSWGQGDSDTQYF
cdr3_length: 15; d_call: TRBD1; j_call: TRBJ2-2; v_call: TRBV5-1; clone_size: .; cdr3_nt: TGCGCCAGCAGCCCTGACAGGGCTGGCACCGGGGAGCTGTTTTTT; cdr3_aa: CASSPDRAGTGELFF
cdr3_length: 13; d_call: .; j_call: TRBJ1-1; v_call: TRBV6-5; clone_size: few; cdr3_nt: TGTGCCAGCTGGAGGAACGTGAACACTGAAGCTTTCTTT; cdr3_aa: CASWRNVNTEAFF
cdr3_length: 15; d_call: TRBD1; j_call: TRBJ2-5; v_call: TRBV6-5; clone_size: .; cdr3_nt: TGTGCCAGCAGCCTGGACAGGGGAGGTGGAGAGACCCAGTACTTC; cdr3_aa: CASSLDRGGGETQYF
cdr3_length: 16; d_call: TRBD2; j_call: TRBJ2-1; v_call: TRBV10-3; clone_size: .; cdr3_nt: TGTGCCATCAGTGAGTCGACTAGCGGGCGCCCCAATGAGCAGTTCTTC; cdr3_aa: CAISESTSGRPNEQFF
cdr3_length: 13; d_call: .; j_call: TRBJ1-2; v_call: TRBV14; clone_size: .; cdr3_nt: TGTGCCAGCAGCCAAGACAGGCTCTATGGCTACACCTTC; cdr3_aa: CASSQDRLYGYTF
cdr3_length: 17; d_call: TRBD2; j_call: TRBJ2-1; v_call: TRBV12-5; clone_size: .; cdr3_nt: TGTGCTAGTGGTTCCGGACTAGCGGGAGGCTCCTACAATGAGCAGTTCTTC; cdr3_aa: CASGSGLAGGSYNEQFF